This TCR beta chain was sequenced in a study of technical replicates of blood from a handful of donors. The V gene's germline CDR1 is MGHRA and CDR2 YSYEKL. The CDR3 runs 15 residues. Trimming removed 0 bases from V and 3 bases from J, with 9 bases in between. TCRdb's copy holds only in-frame clones and misses some; the assay was immunoSEQ multiplex PCR. The sample includes about 78,000 clones, approximately 95% of them seen just once. The chain is built from TRBV4-1 and TRBJ1-3; no reliable D call. This clonotype was obtained from a human donor in good health. The sample comprised T cells isolated from PBMCs. CDR3 protein: CASSQDSQIGNTIYF. As DNA, the CDR3 is TGCGCCAGCAGCCAAGATAGCCAAATTGGAAACACCATATATTTT.